The next 25 T cell receptor beta chains were all read from a single sample in a study of blood T cells in healthy people across ages. The second PCR ran about 6 to 12 cycles with a sample-barcoded 5' primer and J-beta primers. One entry per CDR3 protein results from TCRdb running MiXCR on the 5' RACE reads. The table shows about 680,000 distinct CDR3 sequences, with 49% occurring only once. The material sequenced was blood. These receptor sequences come from a woman in her sixties in good health.

This clonotype was observed a few times. For the CDR3, the DNA is TGTGCCATCCGAGATGTAGCGGGCAGCACAGATACGCAGTATTTT. Translation gives CAIRDVAGSTDTQYF. The V call is TRBV10-3, the J call TRBJ2-3, with TRBD2 identical over 7 bases. The ends lost 8 bases at V and 0 bases at J; junction bases unmatched: 8. Looked up from germline, CDR1 is ENHRY and CDR2 is SYGVKD. This CDR3 contains 15 residues.

For the CDR3, the DNA is TGTGCCAGCAGTCCCCTGGACGGGCTCTACGAGCAGTACTTC. Translated, it gives CASSPLDGLYEQYF. The chain combines TRBV6-2 or TRBV6-3 with TRBJ2-7, with D uncertain. Per germline, CDR1 MNHEY and CDR2 SVGEGT. The germline V and J ends were trimmed by 5 bases and 3 bases, with 14 bases remaining between them. The CDR3 is 14 amino acids.

The chain joins TRBV5-1 to TRBJ1-1; the D gene is possibly TRBD1 (6 bases). V was cut by 7 bases and J by 4 bases, with 14 bases left in between. Germline values: CDR1 SGHRS, CDR2 YFSETQ. This CDR3 region has 13 residues. CDR3 DNA sequence: TGCGCCAGCTACCAACAGGGAGGCACTGAAGCTTTCTTT. Its protein is CASYQQGGTEAFF.

This clonotype was seen ten or more times. The V call is TRBV29-1, the J call TRBJ2-5, with unresolved D. The germline V and J ends were trimmed by 3 bases and 7 bases, with 18 bases remaining between them. From germline, CDR1 is SQVTM and CDR2 ANQGSEA. This CDR3 spans 14 amino acids. Here the CDR3 DNA reads TGCAGCGTTGATTCGCAGGTCCGCTCCCCGACCCAGTACTTC. Protein: CSVDSQVRSPTQYF.

The gene calls are TRBV7-3 and TRBJ2-2, with D perhaps matching TRBD2 (5 bases). The germline V gene encodes CDR1 SGHTA and CDR2 FQGTGA. This CDR3 comprises 15 residues. Between the trimmed V and J ends, which lost 0 bases and 6 bases, there was a span of 11 bases. The CDR3 coding sequence is TGTGCCAGCAGCTTAACCCACGGGATCGCCGGGGAGCTGTTTTTT. Translation gives CASSLTHGIAGELFF.

About this clonotype: This may arise from a read error, as a much more abundant clone is one base away. The chain links TRBV24-1 to TRBJ2-1, with D perhaps given as TRBD1 or TRBD2 (5 bases each). Germline V gene lookup returns CDR1 KGHDR and CDR2 SFDVKD. The CDR3 loop spans 15 amino acids. The ends were cut back, 5 bases at V and 2 bases at J, with 12 bases in the middle. The CDR3 DNA is TGTGCCACCAGTGGGGACGGTTCCACCTACAATGAGCAGTTCTTC. It yields the protein CATSGDGSTYNEQFF.

To note about this clonotype: This may be a read error, as it is one base from a much larger clone. The J gene is TRBJ1-2, the V gene TRBV4-3; tentative D call: TRBD1 (5 bases). The CDR3 runs 14 residues. The germline V gene encodes CDR1 LGHNA and CDR2 YSLEER. This CDR3 reads CASSQDAGAYGCTF. In DNA, the CDR3 is TGCGCCAGCAGCCAAGATGCCGGGGCCTATGGCTGCACCTTC.

This chain connects TRBV9 to TRBJ2-5; D may be TRBD2 (5 bases). This CDR3 has 15 amino acids. Germline values: CDR1 SGDLS, CDR2 YYNGEE. The V end was cut by 4 bases, the J end by 2 bases, with 15 bases between. This chain's CDR3 is CASSPLSGKQETQYF. CDR3 nucleotides: TGTGCCAGCAGCCCCCTCTCCGGGAAGCAAGAGACCCAGTACTTC.

V usage is TRBV7-8 and J usage is TRBJ2-5; no clear D. The tail of the sequence fits TRBJ2-7 better, so the J call may be wrong. The CDR3 is 17 amino acids. The V gene's germline CDR1 is SGHVS and CDR2 FQNEAQ. The CDR3 is CASSLEGQLLQVVEQYF. CDR3 in DNA: TGTGCCAGCAGCTTAGAGGGCCAGCTACTTCAAGTGGTCGAGCAGTACTTC.

The chain links TRBV5-1 to TRBJ1-2, with TRBD1 as a possible D gene (6 bases). There are 17 residues in the CDR3. CDR1 is SGHRS and CDR2 is YFSETQ in the germline V gene. Trimming removed 4 bases from V and 5 bases from J, with 24 bases in between. CDR3 amino acids: CASSPSGRGGGQYGYTF. CDR3 coding DNA: TGCGCCAGCAGCCCCTCAGGACGAGGGGGTGGACAGTATGGCTACACCTTC.

This clonotype was detected only a few times. The chain combines TRBV20-1 with TRBJ2-3, with 8 bases fitting TRBD2. CDR3 length: 14 residues. Germline loops: CDR1 DFQATT, CDR2 SNEGSKA (reference sequence). Trimming at V came to 6 bases and at J to 1 base, leaving 6 bases not matched to a gene. The CDR3, as DNA: TGCAGTGCGCCGATGACTAGCGGCACAGATACGCAGTATTTT. Protein: CSAPMTSGTDTQYF.

V and J are TRBV15 and TRBJ1-6; D is ambiguous. Trimming took off 5 bases at V and 1 base at J, with 9 bases between the two ends. CDR3 length: 15 residues. Germline CDR1 is LNHNV and CDR2 is YYDKDF (reference sequence). DNA of the CDR3: TGTGCCACCAGCTTCGTGAGGTCCTATAATTCACCCCTCCACTTT. Protein: CATSFVRSYNSPLHF.

V usage is TRBV29-1 and J usage is TRBJ2-7, with D possibly matching TRBD2 (6 bases). The length of the CDR3 is 13 residues. The ends were cut back, 7 bases at V and 2 bases at J, with 15 bases in the middle. Germline V CDR1 and CDR2: SQVTM, ANQGSEA. The CDR3, as DNA: TGCAGCGCCCACGGCGGGACCGCCTACGAGCAGTACTTC. Amino acid sequence: CSAHGGTAYEQYF.

On this clonotype itself: Possible read error: a much larger clone is one base away. This sequence joins TRBV7-8 and TRBJ2-2, with TRBD2 identical over 10 bases. The CDR3 contains 16 residues. Unmatched junction bases numbered 8, after V lost 3 bases and J lost 7 bases. Germline CDR1 reads SGHVS; CDR2 reads FQNEAQ. This CDR3 reads CASSFGLAEGYGELFF. Written as DNA, the CDR3 is TGTGCCAGCAGCTTTGGACTAGCGGAAGGGTACGGGGAGCTGTTTTTT.

As for this clonotype: A junction boundary mismatches the germline segment, possibly from a read error. The chain employs TRBV10-3 and TRBJ1-1; no firm D call. Germline CDR1 ENHRY, CDR2 SYGVKD. The CDR3 extends over 12 amino acids. CDR3 region: CASSYSEGEAFF. Written as DNA, the CDR3 is TGTGCCAGCAGTTACTCCGAGGGAGAGGCTTTCTTT.

The rearrangement joins TRBV11-1 to TRBJ2-1; TRBD1 matches 10 bases. The CDR3 has 15 residues. Germline values: CDR1 SGHAT, CDR2 FQDESV (reference sequence). Unmatched junction bases numbered 6, after V lost 4 bases and J lost 6 bases. CDR3 in amino acids: CASSYPGTGVNEQFF. The DNA for the CDR3 is TGTGCCAGCAGCTACCCCGGGACAGGGGTCAATGAGCAGTTCTTC.

This clonotype was recorded a few times. The V gene is TRBV4-3, the J gene TRBJ2-2; the D gene could be TRBD1 or TRBD2 (5 bases each). V lost 0 bases and J 4 bases, leaving 12 bases between the germline ends. CDR1 and CDR2 from the germline V gene are LGHNA and YSLEER. The length of the CDR3 is 16 residues. In DNA, the CDR3 is TGCGCCAGCAGCCAAGATATCTGGGGGAGCACCGGGGAGCTGTTTTTT. This sequence encodes CASSQDIWGSTGELFF.

The gene calls are TRBV7-9 and TRBJ1-2; no firm D call. Germline CDR1 and CDR2: SEHNR and FQNEAQ (reference sequence). CDR3 length: 13 amino acids. V was pared by 5 bases and J by 1 base, with 8 bases between. CDR3 loop: CASSKPLNYGYTF. The CDR3 DNA reads as TGTGCCAGCAGCAAACCCCTTAACTATGGCTACACCTTC.

This chain joins TRBV7-2 and TRBJ2-1, with 11 bases that match TRBD2. The CDR3 spans 16 residues. Looked up from germline, CDR1 is SGHTA and CDR2 is FQGNSA. Unmatched junction bases numbered 11, after V lost 5 bases and J lost 8 bases. The CDR3 coding sequence is TGTGCCAGCAGCGCACCGCTAGCGGGAGGCCTGGATGAGCAGTTCTTC. Its translation: CASSAPLAGGLDEQFF.

This clonotype was detected a few times. The rearrangement uses TRBV16 and TRBJ2-1; 7 bases match TRBD1. The last part of the DNA fits TRBJ2-7 better; the J call may be wrong. CDR3 length equals 15 residues. Germline V gene data show CDR1 as KGHSY and CDR2 as FQNENV. The CDR3 bases are TGTGCCAGCAGCCAATCAGGGGGCTCCTACAATGAGCAGTACTTC. Translation: CASSQSGGSYNEQYF.

The chain employs TRBV6-2 or TRBV6-3 and TRBJ2-7, with D tentatively TRBD1 (5 bases). From germline, CDR1 is MNHEY and CDR2 SVGEGT. The CDR3 is made up of 13 amino acids. V lost 6 bases and J lost 6, with 15 bases in between. The CDR3 here is CASRPGHFAEQYF. CDR3 bases: TGTGCCAGCAGACCCGGACATTTCGCCGAGCAGTACTTC.

This clonotype was observed a handful of times. In DNA form, the CDR3 reads TGCAGCGTTGAGGTGGGAGGTACAGATACGCAGTATTTT. Translating gives CSVEVGGTDTQYF. The chain is built from TRBV29-1 and TRBJ2-3; possibly TRBD2 for D (6 bases). In germline, CDR1 is SQVTM, CDR2 ANQGSEA. The length of the CDR3 is 13 residues. The ends were cut back, 3 bases at V and 3 bases at J, with 10 bases in the middle.

The CDR3 region has the DNA TGTGCCATCAGTCAAGACACAGATACGCAGTATTTT. Protein product: CAISQDTDTQYF. The V call is TRBV10-3, the J call TRBJ2-3, with D unresolved. Trimming took off 5 bases at V and 2 bases at J, with 5 bases between the two ends. CDR1 ENHRY and CDR2 SYGVKD come from the germline V gene. CDR3 length: 12 amino acids.

The rearrangement joins TRBV10-3 to TRBJ1-2; D is possibly TRBD1 (5 bases). Germline values: CDR1 ENHRY, CDR2 SYGVKD. The CDR3 spans 14 residues. Trimming cost V 4 bases and J 3 bases, with 12 bases left between them. The CDR3, as DNA: TGTGCCATCAGTGTAGTTGGGACGTACTATGGCTACACCTTC. This sequence encodes CAISVVGTYYGYTF.

The chain employs TRBV12-5 and TRBJ2-1; 10 nucleotides match TRBD1. V lost 2 bases, J lost 0 bases, and 10 bases stayed unmatched. The germline CDR1 and CDR2 sequences are LGHNT and FRNRAP. This CDR3 has 19 residues. The CDR3, as DNA: TGTGCTAGTGGTTTGCCCCCCGGGACAGGGGCTCACTCCTACAATGAGCAGTTCTTC. Translating it yields CASGLPPGTGAHSYNEQFF. The full variable domain, its missing parts supplied by reference TRBV12-5 and TRBJ2-1, is DARVTQTPRHKVTEMGQEVTMRCQPILGHNTVFWYRQTMMQGLELLAYFRNRAPLDDSGMPKDRFSAEMPDATLATLKIQPSEPRDSAVYFCASGLPPGTGAHSYNEQFFGPGTRLTVL.